A single sample gave rise to the 31 T cell receptor beta chains below, sequenced in a study of blood T cell repertoires in COVID-19. Clones were read by immunoSEQ multiplex PCR, and TCRdb kept only the in-frame ones, dropping some. The sample shows around 220,000 clones, roughly 90% of them seen only once. Source material: PBMCs or T cells enriched from blood (not recorded which). Receptors originate from a man between 25 and 39 years old who had been exposed to COVID-19.

V is TRBV19 and J is TRBJ1-2; 10 positions match TRBD1. This CDR3 is 15 amino acids long. Germline V gene data show CDR1 as LNHDA and CDR2 as SQIVND (reference sequence). V lost 4 bases and J lost 4; bases outside the gene matches: 6. In nucleotides, the CDR3 is TGTGCCAGTAGTACCGGACAGGGGGAGAGCTATGGCTACACCTTC. Its translation: CASSTGQGESYGYTF.

The chain employs TRBV11-2 and TRBJ1-3; D is ambiguous. Per the germline V gene, CDR1 is SGHAT and CDR2 is FQNNGV. The CDR3 covers 15 residues. Between the trimmed V and J ends, which lost 5 bases and 0 bases, there was a span of 11 bases. The CDR3 is CASSHGSSSGNTIYF. CDR3 DNA: TGTGCCAGCAGCCACGGGTCTAGCTCTGGAAACACCATATATTTT.

The rearrangement joins TRBV29-1 to TRBJ2-3; no clear D gene. This CDR3 is 14 amino acids long. CDR1 is SQVTM, CDR2 ANQGSEA, per germline. V was cut by 0 bases and J by 2 bases, with 9 bases left in between. CDR3 protein: CSVEDLTLTDTQYF. CDR3 nucleotides: TGCAGCGTTGAAGACCTGACACTCACAGATACGCAGTATTTT.

This clone has a single count. CDR3 nucleotide sequence: TGTGCCAGCAGTGTAATTAGAGGAGAGACCCAGTACTTC. This gives the protein CASSVIRGETQYF. The chain carries TRBV2 and TRBJ2-5, with D uncertain. CDR1 SNHLY and CDR2 FYNNEI come from the germline V gene. The CDR3 sequence is 13 residues long. Trimming took 4 bases from V and 4 from J, leaving 10 bases between them. Supplemented by reference TRBV2 and TRBJ2-5, the full variable domain reads EPEVTQTPSHQVTQMGQEVILRCVPISNHLYFYWYRQILGQKVEFLVSFYNNEISEKSEIFDDQFSVERPDGSNFTLKIRSTKLEDSAMYFCASSVIRGETQYFGPGTRLLVL.

This clone occurred once. The V and J genes are TRBV5-1 and TRBJ1-1; 9 bases fit TRBD1. The CDR3 consists of 14 residues. Germline CDR1 and CDR2: SGHRS and YFSETQ. The trim removed 5 bases at V and 6 bases at J, leaving 8 bases unmatched. Here the CDR3 DNA reads TGCGCCAGCAGTCCCGGGACAGGGTCCCCTGAAGCTTTCTTT. It codes for CASSPGTGSPEAFF.

This clone was found once. The rearrangement uses TRBV19 and TRBJ2-2, with 8 positions matching TRBD1. CDR3 size: 14 residues. Germline values: CDR1 LNHDA, CDR2 SQIVND (reference sequence). J lost 4 bases, V lost 8 bases, and 6 bases had no gene match. The DNA of the CDR3 is TGTGCCAGTGCTACCACAGGGGGCACCGGGGAGCTGTTTTTT. Encoded protein: CASATTGGTGELFF.

The V call is TRBV2, the J call TRBJ2-7, with D hard to call. CDR3 length equals 11 residues. In germline, CDR1 is SNHLY, CDR2 FYNNEI. Trimming removed 1 base at V and 6 bases at J, with 4 bases between. The CDR3 sequence: CASSEVFEQYF. CDR3 DNA: TGTGCCAGCAGTGAAGTCTTCGAGCAGTACTTC.

This clone appeared a single time. This chain uses TRBV4-2 with TRBJ1-6; 7 nucleotides agree with TRBD1. The V gene end was trimmed by 3 bases and the J gene end by 5 bases; junction bases not matched to a gene: 1. This CDR3 has 14 amino acids. Germline V gene lookup returns CDR1 LGHNA and CDR2 YNFKEQ. The CDR3 sequence: CASSHTGDNSPLHF. The CDR3 DNA sequence: TGTGCCAGCAGCCATACAGGGGATAATTCACCCCTCCACTTT.

The V and J genes are TRBV10-3 and TRBJ1-4; unclear D gene. Trimming removed 4 bases at V and 8 bases at J, with 11 bases between. The CDR3 is made up of 13 amino acids. The germline V gene has CDR1 ENHRY and CDR2 SYGVKD. CDR3 region: CAISAGYEEKLFF. CDR3 DNA: TGTGCCATCAGTGCCGGGTATGAGGAAAAACTGTTTTTT.

The chain couples TRBV7-3 to TRBJ2-2; 8 bases are a match to TRBD2. Germline assignment: CDR1 SGHTA and CDR2 FQGTGA. With V trimmed by 5 bases and J by 5 bases, 4 bases remained unmatched. This CDR3 has 14 amino acids. CDR3 sequence reads: CASSPGGATGELFF. DNA for the CDR3: TGTGCCAGCAGCCCGGGGGGGGCAACCGGGGAGCTGTTTTTT.

V and J are TRBV10-1 and TRBJ1-2; TRBD1 might be the D (6 bases). The germline V gene encodes CDR1 WNHNN and CDR2 SYGVQD (reference sequence). V lost 3 bases and J lost 5, with 10 bases in between. The CDR3 is made up of 13 amino acids. As DNA, the CDR3 is TGCGCCAGCAGTGATCCAGGGGAGTATGGCTACACCTTC. The encoded protein is CASSDPGEYGYTF.

The CDR3 coding sequence is TGTGCCAGCAGCACCCGACTAGCGGTCCTGCGAGGGCAAGAGACCCAGTACTTC. Translated: CASSTRLAVLRGQETQYF. The chain links TRBV7-9 to TRBJ2-5, with 9 bases fitting TRBD2. The CDR3 sequence is 18 residues long. Germline assignment: CDR1 SEHNR and CDR2 FQNEAQ (reference sequence). V was clipped by 5 bases and J by 2 bases; unmatched bases: 15.

This chain joins TRBV5-6 and TRBJ1-2; TRBD1 matches 8 bases. The CDR3 is made up of 13 amino acids. From germline, CDR1 is SGHDT and CDR2 YYEEEE. With V trimmed by 5 bases and J by 5 bases, 5 bases remained unmatched. The CDR3 is CASSQDRGYGYTF. DNA for the CDR3: TGTGCCAGCAGTCAAGACAGGGGTTATGGCTACACCTTC.

V is TRBV30 and J is TRBJ1-1, with D uncertain. V was clipped by 4 bases and J by 4 bases, with 13 bases between them. This CDR3 is built from 13 residues. The V gene's germline CDR1 is GTSNPN and CDR2 SVGIG (reference sequence). CDR3 sequence reads: CAWTREIGTEAFF. In DNA, the CDR3 is TGTGCCTGGACCCGCGAAATCGGCACTGAAGCTTTCTTT.

The chain links TRBV30 to TRBJ2-3; no clear D. Per the germline V gene, CDR1 is GTSNPN and CDR2 is SVGIG (reference sequence). The CDR3 consists of 13 residues. Trimming pared 0 bases from V and 3 bases from J, leaving 7 bases between. Here the CDR3 DNA reads TGTGCCTGGAGTGTGCTTGCGACAGATACGCAGTATTTT. Amino acid sequence: CAWSVLATDTQYF.

The chain couples TRBV18 to TRBJ2-7; TRBD2 matches at 8 bases. The CDR3 totals 16 residues. The trim removed 5 bases at V and 9 bases at J, leaving 18 bases unmatched. CDR1 and CDR2 (germline): KGHSH, LQKENI. DNA of the CDR3: TGTGCCAGCTCAGTCTCCTTGCCGGGACTAGGGCCCGGGCAGTACTTC. This gives the protein CASSVSLPGLGPGQYF.

This sequence joins TRBV27 and TRBJ1-1, with D perhaps TRBD1 (6 bases). This CDR3 is 11 amino acids long. V was shortened by 9 bases and J by 4 bases, with 9 bases between the two germline ends. CDR1 is MNHEY, CDR2 SMNVEV, per germline (reference sequence). The CDR3 coding sequence is TGTGCCAGTATAGGGGGCACTGAAGCTTTCTTT. Amino acid sequence: CASIGGTEAFF.

The chain combines TRBV6-1 with TRBJ2-5; maybe TRBD2 (5 bases). Trimming took 2 bases from V and 2 from J, leaving 12 bases between them. Germline CDR1 reads MNHNS; CDR2 reads SASEGT. The CDR3 has 15 residues. The CDR3 reads CASSELTSWQETQYF. CDR3 coding DNA: TGTGCCAGCAGTGAACTCACTAGTTGGCAAGAGACCCAGTACTTC.

J is TRBJ1-4 and V is TRBV7-2; TRBD1 matches 7 bases. Germline V gene sequence: CDR1 SGHTA, CDR2 FQGNSA. The trim removed 5 bases at V and 7 bases at J, leaving 4 bases unmatched. The CDR3 is 13 amino acids. The CDR3 DNA is TGTGCCAGCAGCCCGGGACAGAGTGAAAAACTGTTTTTT. Encoded protein: CASSPGQSEKLFF.

This chain connects TRBV6-5 to TRBJ2-3; 7 positions agree with TRBD1. Germline CDR1 reads MNHEY; CDR2 reads SVGAGI. V gave up 2 bases and J gave up 7 bases; unmatched junction bases: 3. The CDR3 is 13 residues long. The CDR3 here is CASSYRGQNTQYF. The CDR3 DNA reads TGTGCCAGCAGTTACCGGGGACAGAATACGCAGTATTTT.

The CDR3 DNA follows: TGTGCCAGCAGAACGGGTTATAATTCACCCCTCCACTTT. It translates to CASRTGYNSPLHF. The chain couples TRBV2 to TRBJ1-6; no firm D call. V lost 6 bases to trimming and J lost 4 bases, with 7 bases between them. CDR3 length equals 13 residues. The V gene's germline CDR1 is SNHLY and CDR2 FYNNEI.

The chain is built from TRBV4-1 and TRBJ2-1; 7 bases are shared with TRBD1. The V gene end was trimmed by 0 bases and the J gene end by 6 bases; junction bases not matched to a gene: 2. In germline, CDR1 is MGHRA, CDR2 YSYEKL. The CDR3 contains 14 residues. The DNA for the CDR3 is TGCGCCAGCAGCCAAGAAGCAGGGGGCAATGAGCAGTTCTTC. Its translation is CASSQEAGGNEQFF.

This sequence joins TRBV5-1 and TRBJ2-3, with D perhaps TRBD1 (6 bases). The germline V and J ends were trimmed by 0 bases and 2 bases, with 13 bases remaining between them. The CDR3 loop spans 16 amino acids. Germline V CDR1 and CDR2: SGHRS, YFSETQ. CDR3 sequence: CASSLDPGQTTDTQYF. The CDR3 nucleotides are TGCGCCAGCAGCTTGGATCCGGGACAAACCACAGATACGCAGTATTTT.

The V gene is TRBV9, the J gene TRBJ2-5, with D maybe TRBD2 (5 bases). Looked up from germline, CDR1 is SGDLS and CDR2 is YYNGEE. The CDR3 extends over 13 amino acids. Between the trimmed V and J ends, which lost 8 bases and 4 bases, there was a span of 15 bases. For the CDR3, the DNA is TGTGCCAGTGGGAGAGAGATCCGAGAGACCCAGTACTTC. Translation gives CASGREIRETQYF.

The V gene is TRBV7-8, the J gene TRBJ2-3; D ambiguous. CDR1 and CDR2 from the germline V gene are SGHVS and FQNEAQ. The CDR3 spans 11 residues. The V end was cut by 8 bases, the J end by 3 bases, with 6 bases between. Here the CDR3 DNA reads TGTGCCAGCTCAACTACAGATACGCAGTATTTT. Its translation is CASSTTDTQYF.

This chain uses TRBV14 with TRBJ2-7; possible D gene TRBD2, 5 bases. Trimming took 4 bases from V and 6 from J, leaving 16 bases between them. In germline, CDR1 is SGHDN, CDR2 FVKESK. The CDR3 runs 14 residues. The CDR3 DNA sequence: TGTGCCAGCAGCCTCTCAGGAGGAGAACGCGAGCAGTACTTC. Translated: CASSLSGGEREQYF. The variable domain in full, completed from reference TRBV14 and TRBJ2-7, reads EAGVTQFPSHSVIEKGQTVTLRCDPISGHDNLYWYRRVMGKEIKFLLHFVKESKQDESGMPNNRFLAERTGGTYSTLKVQPAELEDSGVYFCASSLSGGEREQYFGPGTRLTVT.

The chain recombines TRBV18 with TRBJ1-6, with 12 bases aligning to TRBD1. The junction had 6 bases not matched to a gene; V was cut back by 0 bases and J by 9 bases. CDR3 size: 17 residues. Germline V gene sequence: CDR1 KGHSH, CDR2 LQKENI. CDR3 coding DNA: TGTGCCAGCTCACCACCGATGGGGACAGGGGGCGGTTCACCCCTCCACTTT. Encoded protein: CASSPPMGTGGGSPLHF.

The rearrangement uses TRBV4-1 and TRBJ1-6; 10 positions agree with TRBD1. Germline assignment: CDR1 MGHRA and CDR2 YSYEKL. This CDR3 is built from 15 residues. J was trimmed by 4 bases and V by 4 bases; bases with no gene match: 1. The CDR3 is CASSLDRGYNSPLHF. CDR3 coding DNA: TGCGCCAGCAGCCTGGACAGGGGGTATAATTCACCCCTCCACTTT.

This clone was observed once. The CDR3: CASSRLQVPDTF. In DNA form, the CDR3 reads TGTGCCAGCAGCCGACTACAGGTTCCGGACACCTTC. This rearrangement joins TRBV6-6 to TRBJ1-2, with D possibly being TRBD1 (5 bases). CDR1 is MNHNY and CDR2 is SVGAGI in the germline V gene (reference sequence). The CDR3 extends over 12 amino acids. V dropped 6 bases and J dropped 12 bases, with 17 bases sitting between them.

The chain is built from TRBV27 and TRBJ1-2; D perhaps matches TRBD1 (5 bases). CDR1 is MNHEY, CDR2 SMNVEV, per germline (reference sequence). The CDR3 spans 12 residues. V was shortened by 9 bases and J by 9 bases, with 17 bases between the two germline ends. For the CDR3, the DNA is TGTGCCAGTATCCGGGACCGGGGGTGCTACACCTTC. Protein sequence: CASIRDRGCYTF.

The chain joins TRBV11-2 to TRBJ2-1, with TRBD2 matching 9 bases. The junction had 16 bases not matched to a gene; V was cut back by 5 bases and J by 8 bases. Germline V gives CDR1 SGHAT, CDR2 FQNNGV. The CDR3 is 17 amino acids. The CDR3 bases are TGTGCCAGCAGCCCCGGGGTTGGGCGGGGGGGCACTCATGAGCAGTTCTTC. Amino acids: CASSPGVGRGGTHEQFF.